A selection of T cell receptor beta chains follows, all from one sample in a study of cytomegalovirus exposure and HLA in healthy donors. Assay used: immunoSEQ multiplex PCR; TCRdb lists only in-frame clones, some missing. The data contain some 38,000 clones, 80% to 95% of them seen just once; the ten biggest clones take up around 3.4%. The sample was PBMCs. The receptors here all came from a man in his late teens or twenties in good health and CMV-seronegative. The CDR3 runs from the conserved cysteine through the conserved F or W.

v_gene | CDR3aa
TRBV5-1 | CASSWGRESYGYTF
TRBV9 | CASSVADRAGTEAFF
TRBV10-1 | CARLTGVTSGANVLTF
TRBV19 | CASSMRAGAPRGQPQHF
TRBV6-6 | CASSSRAGPNEKLFF
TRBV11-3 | CASSFSFGGGQFF
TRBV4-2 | CASSQEASGGADTQYF
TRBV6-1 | CASLQTSSYNEQFF
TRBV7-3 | CASSLSGGETQYF
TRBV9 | CASSVEQGLSYEQYF
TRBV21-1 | CASSPTGGERSGNTIYF
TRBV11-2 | CASSLGYSSNTEAFF
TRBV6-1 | CASDTGGTTYEQYF
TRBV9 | CASRSLASDGNEQFF
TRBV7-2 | CASSLAGADTQYF
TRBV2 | CASSEAPIMYF
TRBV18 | CASSPGGDRGYTF
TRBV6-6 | CASEQGTGYQPQHF
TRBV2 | CASETSGSPLSYEQYF
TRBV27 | CASSPGGPYEQYF
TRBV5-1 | CASSTLAGTPANEKLFF
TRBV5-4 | CASSASGGLSYEQYF
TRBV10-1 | CASSESGTFTSTDTQYF
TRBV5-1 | CASSQISGTDLYGYTF
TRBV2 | CASSEGQGFTEQFF
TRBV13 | CASSSGGVRGEKLFF
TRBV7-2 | CASSLGLAGGPGNIQYF
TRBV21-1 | CASSTPRRQTNEKLFF
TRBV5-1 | CASSRGLAGGKDEQFF
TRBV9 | CASSVAGGNQPQHF
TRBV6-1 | CASDRASNYGYTF
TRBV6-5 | CASSRTPGSYTF
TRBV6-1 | CASSELWTASYEQYF
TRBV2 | CASRERQGSWTGELFF
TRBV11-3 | CASSVLTGPQETQYF
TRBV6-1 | CASNPTTSGGTQYF
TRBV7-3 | CASSLYRAPGNTIYF
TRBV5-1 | CASSSIEGGETQYF
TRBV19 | CASIGGFGQPQHF
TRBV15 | CATSRGQYNEQFF
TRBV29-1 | CSATMGTSGSVGELFF
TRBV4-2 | CASGSVTGLHNEQFF
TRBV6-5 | CASSPFGSSYEQYF
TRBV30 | CAWSGRTAGEAFF
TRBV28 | CASTSGGGTDYGYTF
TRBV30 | CAWVRDRVGYGYTF
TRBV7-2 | CASSRGLAGALGANVLTF
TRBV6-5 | CASTWAETQYF
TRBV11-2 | CASSSLETIQETQYF
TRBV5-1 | CASSLGGQGVDTQYF
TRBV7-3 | CASSFGGGARSNEQFF
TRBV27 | CASSLSRGQMNTEAFF
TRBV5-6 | CASSLGQGGIQAFF
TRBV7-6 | CASSLTSGDSYEQYF
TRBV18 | CASSADYEQYF
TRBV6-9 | CASRCENTDTQYF
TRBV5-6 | CASSIGTSMWIQYF